The 31 T cell receptor beta chains listed next were all sequenced from one sample in a study of prognosis after radiotherapy for stage I lung cancer. The authors amplified TCR beta CDR3 from genomic DNA using two-round multiplex PCR. It was primers specific to each TRBV and TRBJ gene that first-round PCR used. Each CDR3 protein is one row after TCRdb ran MiXCR on the multiplex PCR reads. This table holds some 24,000 distinct CDR3 sequences, roughly 35% found once. Source: PBMCs, taken before or after stereotactic body radiation therapy (not recorded which). The receptors originated from a donor aged 50 or older with non-small cell lung cancer.

This chain's CDR3 is CASSSRNEQFF. For the CDR3, the DNA is TGTGCCAGCAGCTCTCGAAATGAGCAGTTCTTC. The J gene is TRBJ2-1, the V gene TRBV7-2; D gene uncertain. This CDR3 spans 11 amino acids. Germline values: CDR1 SGHTA, CDR2 FQGNSA. The V end lost 4 bases, the J end lost 7 bases, and 5 bases lay between the germline ends.

The rearrangement links TRBV6-1 to TRBJ2-3; TRBD2 matches 7 bases. Germline-derived CDR1 and CDR2 are MNHNS and SASEGT. The CDR3 runs 15 residues. V was pared by 5 bases and J by 6 bases, with 11 bases of the junction left unmatched. The CDR3 loop reads CASSPPWGEGDTQYF. CDR3 in DNA: TGTGCCAGCAGTCCTCCCTGGGGGGAGGGGGATACGCAGTATTTT.

At least ten counts were recorded for this clonotype. This sequence joins TRBV6-1 and TRBJ2-5; 10 bases agree with TRBD1. J was trimmed by 6 bases and V by 6 bases; bases with no gene match: 10. The CDR3 has 15 residues. Germline CDR1 and CDR2: MNHNS and SASEGT. The CDR3 bases are TGTGCCAGCAGCTCGACAGGGGGCTTTGGAAAGACCCAGTACTTC. Encoded protein: CASSSTGGFGKTQYF.

Worth noting for this clonotype: The junction differs from germline at one of its ends, possibly a read error. CDR3 sequence (DNA): TGTCCCAGCACCAACACCGGGACTATCGGCACAGATACGCAGTATTTT. The encoded protein is CPSTNTGTIGTDTQYF. This chain joins TRBV6-1 and TRBJ2-3; 7 bases align to TRBD2. The CDR3 runs to 16 residues. Germline V gene data show CDR1 as MNHNS and CDR2 as SASEGT.

This clonotype occurred many times. The chain carries TRBV12-3 or TRBV12-4 and TRBJ1-1; the D is unclear. This CDR3 is 14 amino acids long. V lost 4 bases and J 0 bases, leaving 9 bases between the germline ends. The CDR3 bases are TGTGCCAGCAGTTCCCCCGGGGTGAACACTGAAGCTTTCTTT. It is translated as CASSSPGVNTEAFF.

The chain couples TRBV7-2 to TRBJ1-2, with TRBD1 matching over 9 bases. This CDR3 is 15 amino acids long. Germline CDR1 reads SGHTA; CDR2 reads FQGNSA. V dropped 1 base and J dropped 4; count of bases not matched to a gene: 4. CDR3 DNA sequence: TGTGCCAGCAGCTTAGAACGACAGGGGGGCTATGGCTACACCTTC. Protein: CASSLERQGGYGYTF. Using reference TRBV7-2 and TRBJ1-2 for the parts outside the CDR3, the full variable domain is GAGVSQSPSNKVTEKGKDVELRCDPISGHTALYWYRQSLGQGLEFLIYFQGNSAPDKSGLPSDRFSAERTGGSVSTLTIQRTQQEDSAVYLCASSLERQGGYGYTFGSGTRLTVV.

This rearrangement joins TRBV6-1 to TRBJ2-7; D tentatively reads TRBD1 or TRBD2 (5 bases each). From germline, CDR1 is MNHNS and CDR2 SASEGT. The CDR3 totals 15 residues. V lost 1 base and J 2 bases, leaving 12 bases between the germline ends. CDR3 DNA sequence: TGTGCCAGCAGTGAAGGGCAGGGAGAAGCCTACGAGCAGTACTTC. Amino acids: CASSEGQGEAYEQYF.

This clonotype was found a few times. A much larger clone sits a single nucleotide away, making a read error possible. The rearrangement links TRBV16 to TRBJ1-2; D not resolved. Germline assignment: CDR1 KGHSY and CDR2 FQNENV. This CDR3 contains 14 residues. Trimming removed 0 bases at V and 2 bases at J, with 7 bases between. CDR3 DNA: TGTGCCAGCAGCCAATCGTCCTCCAACTATGGCTACACCTTC. Translating it yields CASSQSSSNYGYTF.

The V gene is TRBV12-3 or TRBV12-4, the J gene TRBJ2-7; TRBD2 agrees at 8 bases. Trimming took 8 bases from V and 3 from J; bases not matched to a gene: 18. CDR3 length equals 17 residues. This CDR3 is CASPPPWLLAEHYEQYF. CDR3 nucleotide sequence: TGTGCCAGCCCACCTCCTTGGCTACTAGCGGAGCACTACGAGCAGTACTTC.

This clonotype was seen only a few times. The chain has TRBV27 and TRBJ2-2; 11 bases are a match to TRBD2. Germline V gene lookup returns CDR1 MNHEY and CDR2 SMNVEV (reference sequence). The V and J ends lost 6 bases and 6 bases, in that order; junction bases with no gene match: 6. The CDR3 covers 15 residues. Here the CDR3 reads CASRSGTSGPGELFF. The CDR3 DNA reads as TGTGCCAGCAGATCCGGGACTAGCGGCCCCGGGGAGCTGTTTTTT.

The chain has TRBV5-1 and TRBJ2-7; TRBD1 might be the D (6 bases). The CDR3 has 15 amino acids. CDR1 and CDR2 (germline): SGHRS, YFSETQ. V was pared by 0 bases and J by 2 bases, with 12 bases between. The chain's CDR3 is CASSLVGHPTYEQYF. In DNA form, the CDR3 reads TGCGCCAGCAGCTTGGTGGGACATCCAACCTACGAGCAGTACTTC.

This clonotype was found a few times. The chain employs TRBV4-3 and TRBJ2-5, with TRBD2 identical over 10 bases. Germline V CDR1 and CDR2: LGHNA, YSLEER. The CDR3 loop spans 17 amino acids. V lost 0 bases, J lost 6 bases, and 10 bases stayed unmatched. The CDR3 reads CASSQEASGSWAKTQYF. DNA of the CDR3: TGCGCCAGCAGCCAAGAGGCTAGCGGGAGTTGGGCAAAGACCCAGTACTTC.

This clonotype occurred a few times. Being one base from a much bigger clone, this may be a read error. This chain links TRBV19 with TRBJ2-7; 8 bases match TRBD2. This CDR3 spans 15 amino acids. V shed 3 bases, J shed 3 bases, and the junction held 7 bases outside the gene matches. CDR1 is LNHDA, CDR2 SQIVND, per germline (reference sequence). CDR3 in amino acids: CASSIGGGVLYEQYF. CDR3 bases: TGTGCCAGTAGTATCGGGGGGGGCGTGCTCTACGAGCAGTACTTC. The variable domain in full, with the rest retrieved from reference TRBV19 and TRBJ2-7, is DGGITQSPKYLFRKEGQNVTLSCEQNLNHDAMYWYRQDPGQGLRLIYYSQIVNDFQKGDIAEGYSVSREKKESFPLTVTSAQKNPTAFYLCASSIGGGVLYEQYFGPGTRLTVT.

This chain connects TRBV5-1 to TRBJ1-1, with D unresolved. V lost 4 bases and J 6 bases, leaving 19 bases between the germline ends. CDR1 is SGHRS, CDR2 YFSETQ, per germline. The CDR3 has 15 residues. The CDR3 sequence is CASSATAGSNAEAFF. CDR3 DNA: TGCGCCAGCAGCGCGACCGCCGGGAGCAACGCTGAAGCTTTCTTT.

This clonotype was recorded at least ten times. This sequence joins TRBV18 and TRBJ1-2; D ambiguous. V was shortened by 2 bases and J by 4 bases, with 8 bases between the two germline ends. This CDR3 contains 13 residues. Germline V gene sequence: CDR1 KGHSH, CDR2 LQKENI. CDR3 bases: TGTGCCAGCTCACCATGGGAGAGCTATGGCTACACCTTC. Translation gives CASSPWESYGYTF. The full variable domain, its missing parts supplied by reference TRBV18 and TRBJ1-2, is NAGVMQNPRHLVRRRGQEARLRCSPMKGHSHVYWYRQLPEEGLKFMVYLQKENIIDESGMPKERFSAEFPKEGPSILRIQQVVRGDSAAYFCASSPWESYGYTFGSGTRLTVV.

In its sample, this clonotype was seen many times. This chain links TRBV5-1 with TRBJ1-5, with D maybe TRBD1 (6 bases). The CDR3 is made up of 15 amino acids. V dropped 3 bases and J dropped 6 bases, with 16 bases sitting between them. Germline V gene data show CDR1 as SGHRS and CDR2 as YFSETQ. As DNA, the CDR3 is TGCGCCAGCAGCTGGGGGGGACAATCAGGTCAGCCCCAGCATTTT. Protein: CASSWGGQSGQPQHF. The full variable domain, rest sourced from reference TRBV5-1 and TRBJ1-5, is KAGVTQTPRYLIKTRGQQVTLSCSPISGHRSVSWYQQTPGQGLQFLFEYFSETQRNKGNFPGRFSGRQFSNSRSEMNVSTLELGDSALYLCASSWGGQSGQPQHFGDGTRLSIL.

This clonotype was seen ten or more times. This chain joins TRBV24-1 and TRBJ2-1, with TRBD2 matching over 12 bases. This CDR3 comprises 19 residues. Per the germline V gene, CDR1 is KGHDR and CDR2 is SFDVKD. Germline trimming cut 3 bases from V and 4 bases from J; bases unmatched to any gene: 12. The CDR3 region has the DNA TGTGCCACCAGTGATCGACTAGCGGGAGTTACCGTGGGTTACAATGAGCAGTTCTTC. It is translated as CATSDRLAGVTVGYNEQFF.

With respect to this clonotype: This may come from a read error, since a much larger clone is one base off. The chain combines TRBV19 with TRBJ1-4; tentative D call: TRBD1 (5 bases). The germline CDR1 and CDR2 sequences are LNHDA and SQIVND (reference sequence). CDR3 length equals 16 residues. The CDR3 region is CASRGTGLATNEKLLF. In DNA, the CDR3 is TGTGCCAGTAGGGGAACAGGCCTTGCAACTAATGAAAAACTGCTTTTT.

As to this clonotype: This likely came from a read error, as a far larger clone is one base away. V usage is TRBV6-4 and J usage is TRBJ1-2; D call uncertain. Germline V gives CDR1 MRHNA, CDR2 SNTAGT. The CDR3 spans 11 residues. The chain's CDR3 is CAGSPLRGYTF. CDR3 nucleotides: TGCGCCGGCAGTCCCCTTCGAGGCTACACCTTC.

In this sample, this clonotype turned up many times. The V gene is TRBV15, the J gene TRBJ1-5, with 7 bases fitting TRBD1. This CDR3 has 16 amino acids. The germline V gene has CDR1 LNHNV and CDR2 YYDKDF (reference sequence). V gave up 0 bases and J gave up 3 bases; unmatched junction bases: 5. CDR3 loop: CATSREQGLNNQPQHF. CDR3 in DNA: TGTGCCACCAGCAGAGAACAGGGGTTAAACAATCAGCCCCAGCATTTT.

Many counts were recorded for this clonotype. The chain combines TRBV5-6 with TRBJ1-6; no reliable D call. V shed 1 base and J shed 5 bases, with 4 bases lying between them. Germline V lookup: CDR1 SGHDT, CDR2 YYEEEE. The CDR3 loop spans 13 amino acids. DNA of the CDR3: TGTGCCAGCAGCTTGACAAATAATTCACCCCTCCACTTT. Amino acid sequence: CASSLTNNSPLHF.

Many counts were recorded for this clonotype. The genes are TRBV28 and TRBJ2-2; 9 positions match TRBD2. The V segment lost 3 bases and the J segment 4 bases; nucleotides outside the gene matches: 15. Germline CDR1 and CDR2: MDHEN and SYDVKM. The CDR3 totals 19 residues. CDR3 amino acids: CASSFRTSGYTWGTGELFF. CDR3 DNA sequence: TGTGCCAGCAGTTTCCGAACTAGCGGGTATACCTGGGGCACCGGGGAGCTGTTTTTT.

Many counts were recorded for this clonotype. The chain carries TRBV5-6 and TRBJ1-1, with D hard to call. The CDR3 length is 12 residues. Germline V gives CDR1 SGHDT, CDR2 YYEEEE. V lost 4 bases, J lost 11 bases, and 15 bases lay in between. The CDR3 region has the DNA TGTGCCAGCAGCCTCCCCCCGGCGGCGGCTTTCTTT. Protein: CASSLPPAAAFF.

CDR3: CASSQESGDQPQHF. CDR3 in DNA: TGCGCCAGCAGCCAAGAGTCAGGTGATCAGCCCCAGCATTTT. This chain links TRBV4-1 with TRBJ1-5; D uncertain. The germline CDR1 and CDR2 sequences are MGHRA and YSYEKL. V lost 0 bases to trimming and J lost 5 bases, with 8 bases between them. CDR3 length: 14 residues.

As concerns this clonotype: Only one base separates this from a far larger clonotype, so it likely reflects a read error. The gene calls are TRBV6-5 and TRBJ1-5; D uncertain. CDR1 is MNHEY, CDR2 SVGAGI, per germline. Trimming took 3 bases from V and 11 from J, leaving 14 bases between them. This CDR3 spans 13 amino acids. CDR3 in DNA: TGTGCCAGCAGTTATGTCCAGCCTGGGACCCAGCATTTT. This codes for CASSYVQPGTQHF.

This clonotype was found many times. This chain joins TRBV5-4 and TRBJ1-2; D may be TRBD1 (5 bases). The V gene lost 0 bases and the J gene lost 8 bases, with 14 bases spanning the gap. The CDR3 loop spans 14 amino acids. CDR1 SGHNT and CDR2 YYREEE come from the germline V gene (reference sequence). The CDR3 loop is CASSLEGGAGGYTF. CDR3 DNA: TGTGCCAGCAGCTTGGAGGGTGGGGCGGGCGGCTACACCTTC.

This clonotype was seen at least ten times. An end of the junction differs from the germline gene, which may be a read error. This chain connects TRBV7-7 to TRBJ2-1, with D maybe TRBD1 (5 bases). Germline-derived CDR1 and CDR2 are SSHAT and FNYEAQ (reference sequence). The CDR3 extends over 14 amino acids. Here the CDR3 DNA reads TGTGCTAGCAGCTTATCAGGGTGGGACAATGAGCAGTTCTTC. Its translation: CASSLSGWDNEQFF.

The sample holds many counts of this clonotype. It may be a read error: a sequence one base away is much more abundant. It is likely a read error, because the conserved phenylalanine at the end of the CDR3 is missing. V and J are TRBV6-2 or TRBV6-3 and TRBJ1-1; TRBD1 matches 10 bases. The length of the CDR3 is 13 residues. V shed 6 bases and J 7 bases; nucleotides not matched to a gene: 5. Looked up from germline, CDR1 is MNHEY and CDR2 is SVGEGT. The CDR3 coding sequence is TGTGCCAGCAGGGACAGGGGGAGGGATGAAGCTTTCCTT. As protein: CASRDRGRDEAFL.

The chain has TRBV6-1 and TRBJ2-2, with D maybe TRBD1 (6 bases). The germline V and J ends were trimmed by 7 bases and 13 bases, with 22 bases remaining between them. The length of the CDR3 is 14 residues. The germline gives CDR1 MNHNS, CDR2 SASEGT. CDR3 residues: CASKNNRAVVGLFF. CDR3 in DNA: TGTGCCAGCAAAAATAACAGGGCGGTTGTCGGGCTGTTTTTT.

This clonotype was seen ten or more times. The genes are TRBV9 and TRBJ2-1; 12 bases are shared with TRBD2. The CDR3 is made up of 16 amino acids. V lost 0 bases to trimming and J lost 4 bases; unmatched junction nucleotides: 2. The germline V gene encodes CDR1 SGDLS and CDR2 YYNGEE. Here the CDR3 reads CASSVALAGGYNEQFF. The CDR3 DNA reads TGTGCCAGCAGCGTAGCTCTAGCGGGAGGGTACAATGAGCAGTTCTTC.

The chain is built from TRBV12-3 or TRBV12-4 and TRBJ1-5; TRBD1 matches 7 bases. The ends lost 5 bases at V and 6 bases at J; junction bases unmatched: 10. The CDR3 is 15 residues long. The CDR3 is CASSTYQGVGQPQHF. CDR3 bases: TGTGCCAGCAGTACGTACCAGGGGGTAGGTCAGCCCCAGCATTTT.